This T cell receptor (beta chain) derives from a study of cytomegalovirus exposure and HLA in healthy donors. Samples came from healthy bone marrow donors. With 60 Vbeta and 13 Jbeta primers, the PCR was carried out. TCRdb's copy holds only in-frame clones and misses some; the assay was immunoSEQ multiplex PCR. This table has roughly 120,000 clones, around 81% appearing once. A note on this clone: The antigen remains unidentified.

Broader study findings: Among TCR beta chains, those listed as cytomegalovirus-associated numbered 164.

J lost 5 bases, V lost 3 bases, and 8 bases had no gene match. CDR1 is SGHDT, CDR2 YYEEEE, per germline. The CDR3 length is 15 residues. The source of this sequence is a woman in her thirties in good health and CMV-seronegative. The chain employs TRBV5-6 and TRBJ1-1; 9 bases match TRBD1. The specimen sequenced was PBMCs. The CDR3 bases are TGTGCCAGCAGCTGGAACAGGGGGCTGGGAACTGAAGCTTTCTTT. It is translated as CASSWNRGLGTEAFF.